This paragraph reports one T cell receptor beta chain. Its antigen is as yet unknown. Trimming took 4 bases from V and 1 from J, leaving 10 bases between them. The CDR3 is 14 residues long. CDR1 and CDR2 (germline): LNHDA, SQIVND (reference sequence). These data are taken from a study of cytomegalovirus exposure and HLA in healthy donors. Study results and caveats: TCR beta V- and J-gene trimming, according to a later analysis, was linked to a missense DCLRE1C variant. Reports indicated that the classifier achieved high specificity and sensitivity in diagnosing cytomegalovirus status.

With 60 Vbeta and 13 Jbeta primers, the PCR was carried out. The protocol was immunoSEQ multiplex PCR, while the TCRdb copy is restricted to in-frame clones and leaves out a portion. The sample includes under 70,000 clones, roughly 80% of them seen just once. V usage is TRBV19 and J usage is TRBJ2-5; tentatively, D is TRBD1 (6 bases). This receptor was identified in a male donor in good health and CMV-seropositive. What was sequenced was PBMCs. This CDR3 reads CASSTTGVQETQYF. The CDR3, as DNA: TGTGCCAGTAGTACGACAGGAGTCCAAGAGACCCAGTACTTC. Supplemented by reference TRBV19 and TRBJ2-5, the full variable domain reads DGGITQSPKYLFRKEGQNVTLSCEQNLNHDAMYWYRQDPGQGLRLIYYSQIVNDFQKGDIAEGYSVSREKKESFPLTVTSAQKNPTAFYLCASSTTGVQETQYFGPGTRLLVL.